Sequencing of this T cell receptor beta chain was carried out in a study of blood T cell repertoires in COVID-19. On the study more broadly: Sources were T cells, B-cell-depleted T cells, or PBMCs; the material itself was cDNA or gDNA.

In germline, CDR1 is LNHDA, CDR2 SQIVND (reference sequence). Trimming took 6 bases from V and 1 from J, leaving 16 bases between them. This CDR3 is 15 amino acids long. Produced via immunoSEQ multiplex PCR; TCRdb's table is partial and in-frame only. The repertoire holds more than 120,000 clones, 70% to 90% seen once, with over 2.5% in the top ten. V usage is TRBV19 and J usage is TRBJ2-7; tentative D call: TRBD1 (6 bases). The sequencing sample was made of peripheral blood. This clonotype was sampled from a human donor with acute or convalescent COVID-19. The donor label of this sample is uncertain. Here the CDR3 reads CASSRRDISSYEQYF. As DNA, the CDR3 is TGTGCCAGTAGCAGACGGGACATATCTTCCTACGAGCAGTACTTC.